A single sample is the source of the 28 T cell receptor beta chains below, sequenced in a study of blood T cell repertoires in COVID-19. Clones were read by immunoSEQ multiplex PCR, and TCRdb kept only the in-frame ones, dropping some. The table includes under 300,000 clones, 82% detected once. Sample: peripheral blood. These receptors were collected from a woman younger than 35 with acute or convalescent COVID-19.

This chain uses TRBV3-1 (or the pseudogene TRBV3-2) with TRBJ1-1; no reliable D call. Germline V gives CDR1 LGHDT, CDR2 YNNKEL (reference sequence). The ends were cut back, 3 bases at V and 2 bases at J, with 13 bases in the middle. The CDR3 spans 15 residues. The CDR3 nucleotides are TGTGCCAGCAGCCAGATGACACTTGATAACACTGAAGCTTTCTTT. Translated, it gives CASSQMTLDNTEAFF.

CDR3 nucleotide sequence: TGTGCCAGCAGCGTAGGGGCAGGGTCAGTGCATGGCTACACCTTC. Protein sequence: CASSVGAGSVHGYTF. The V and J genes are TRBV9 and TRBJ1-2; tentatively, D is TRBD1 (5 bases). Per germline, CDR1 SGDLS and CDR2 YYNGEE. The ends were cut back, 0 bases at V and 6 bases at J, with 15 bases in the middle. This CDR3 comprises 15 residues.

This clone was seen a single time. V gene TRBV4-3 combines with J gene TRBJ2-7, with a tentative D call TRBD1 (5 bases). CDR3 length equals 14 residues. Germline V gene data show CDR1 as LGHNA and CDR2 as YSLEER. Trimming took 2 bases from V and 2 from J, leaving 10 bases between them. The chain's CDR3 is CASSQRQGPYEQYF. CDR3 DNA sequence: TGCGCCAGCAGCCAAAGGCAGGGCCCCTACGAGCAGTACTTC.

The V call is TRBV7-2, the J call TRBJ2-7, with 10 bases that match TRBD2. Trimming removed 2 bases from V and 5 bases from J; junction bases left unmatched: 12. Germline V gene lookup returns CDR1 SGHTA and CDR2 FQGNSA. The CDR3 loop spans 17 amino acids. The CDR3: CASSLSRSGRLVNEQYF. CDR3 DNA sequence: TGTGCCAGCAGCTTAAGTCGTAGCGGGAGGCTAGTCAACGAGCAGTACTTC.

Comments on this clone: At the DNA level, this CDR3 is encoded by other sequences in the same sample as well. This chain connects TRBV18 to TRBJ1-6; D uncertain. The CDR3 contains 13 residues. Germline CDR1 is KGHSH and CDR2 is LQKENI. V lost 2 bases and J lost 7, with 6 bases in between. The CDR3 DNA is TGTGCCAGCTCACCAGGCGGGAATTCACCCCTCCACTTT. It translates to CASSPGGNSPLHF.

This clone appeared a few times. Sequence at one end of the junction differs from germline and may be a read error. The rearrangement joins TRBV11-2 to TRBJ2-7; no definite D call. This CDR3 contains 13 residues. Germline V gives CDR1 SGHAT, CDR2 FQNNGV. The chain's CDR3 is CASSYAVSSEQYF. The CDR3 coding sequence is TGTGCCAGCAGCTACGCAGTTTCCTCCGAGCAGTACTTC. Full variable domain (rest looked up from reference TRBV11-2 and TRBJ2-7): EAGVAQSPRYKIIEKRQSVAFWCNPISGHATLYWYQQILGQGPKLLIQFQNNGVVDDSQLPKDRFSAERLKGVDSTLKIQPAKLEDSAVYLCASSYAVSSEQYFGPGTRLTVT.

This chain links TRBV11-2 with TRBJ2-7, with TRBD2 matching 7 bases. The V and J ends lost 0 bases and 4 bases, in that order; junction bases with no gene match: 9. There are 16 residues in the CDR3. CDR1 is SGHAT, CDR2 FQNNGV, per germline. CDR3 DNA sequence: TGTGCCAGCAGCTTAGATGGGGACTACCTCCTTTACGAGCAGTACTTC. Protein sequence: CASSLDGDYLLYEQYF. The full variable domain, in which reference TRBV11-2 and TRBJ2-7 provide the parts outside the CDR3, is EAGVAQSPRYKIIEKRQSVAFWCNPISGHATLYWYQQILGQGPKLLIQFQNNGVVDDSQLPKDRFSAERLKGVDSTLKIQPAKLEDSAVYLCASSLDGDYLLYEQYFGPGTRLTVT.

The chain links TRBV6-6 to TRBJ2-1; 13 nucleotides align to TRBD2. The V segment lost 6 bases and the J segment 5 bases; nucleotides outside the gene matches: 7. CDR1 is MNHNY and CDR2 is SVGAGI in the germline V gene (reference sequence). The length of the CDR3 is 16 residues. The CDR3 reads CASRSGTSGTNNEQFF. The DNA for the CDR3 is TGTGCCAGCAGGTCCGGGACTAGCGGGACTAACAATGAGCAGTTCTTC.

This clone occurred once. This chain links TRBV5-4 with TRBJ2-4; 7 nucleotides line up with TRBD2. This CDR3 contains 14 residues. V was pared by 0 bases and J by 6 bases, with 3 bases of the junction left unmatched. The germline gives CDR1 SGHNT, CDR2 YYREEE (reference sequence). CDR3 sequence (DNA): TGTGCCAGCAGCTTGGGGGGCGGGGGAAACATTCAGTACTTC. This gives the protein CASSLGGGGNIQYF. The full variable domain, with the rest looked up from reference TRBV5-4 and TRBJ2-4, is ETGVTQSPTHLIKTRGQQVTLRCSSQSGHNTVSWYQQALGQGPQFIFQYYREEENGRGNFPPRFSGLQFPNYSSELNVNALELDDSALYLCASSLGGGGNIQYFGAGTRLSVL.

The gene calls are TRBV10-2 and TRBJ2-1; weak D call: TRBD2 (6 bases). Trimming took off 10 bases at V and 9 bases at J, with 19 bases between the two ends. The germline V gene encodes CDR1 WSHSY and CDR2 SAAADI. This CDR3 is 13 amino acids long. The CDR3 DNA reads TGCGCCACAGACCGGGACTTTGAAAGTGAGCAGTTCTTC. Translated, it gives CATDRDFESEQFF.

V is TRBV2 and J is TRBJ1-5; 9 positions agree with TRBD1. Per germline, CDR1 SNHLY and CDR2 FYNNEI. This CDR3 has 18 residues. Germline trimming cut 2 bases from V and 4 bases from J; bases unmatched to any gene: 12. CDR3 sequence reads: CASSELWGAGTGNQPQHF. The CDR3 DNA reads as TGTGCCAGCAGTGAACTTTGGGGCGCCGGGACAGGGAATCAGCCCCAGCATTTT.

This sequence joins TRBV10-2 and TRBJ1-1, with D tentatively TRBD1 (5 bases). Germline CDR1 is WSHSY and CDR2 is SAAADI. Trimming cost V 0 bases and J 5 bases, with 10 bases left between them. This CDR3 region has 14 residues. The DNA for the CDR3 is TGCGCCAGCAGTGAGTCGGGGGAGGTTACTGAAGCTTTCTTT. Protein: CASSESGEVTEAFF.

In DNA form, the CDR3 reads TGTGCCAGCAGCCAATCCCTAGCGGGAGCGTGGGTCGAGCAGTACTTC. Its translation: CASSQSLAGAWVEQYF. J is TRBJ2-7 and V is TRBV4-2, with 10 positions matching TRBD2. Germline values: CDR1 LGHNA, CDR2 YNFKEQ. CDR3 length: 16 residues. The ends lost 2 bases at V and 6 bases at J; junction bases unmatched: 10.

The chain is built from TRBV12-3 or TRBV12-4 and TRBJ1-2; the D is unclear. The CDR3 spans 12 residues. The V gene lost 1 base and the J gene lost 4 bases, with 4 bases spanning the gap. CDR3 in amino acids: CASSLGLYGYTF. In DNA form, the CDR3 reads TGTGCCAGCAGTTTAGGTCTCTATGGCTACACCTTC.

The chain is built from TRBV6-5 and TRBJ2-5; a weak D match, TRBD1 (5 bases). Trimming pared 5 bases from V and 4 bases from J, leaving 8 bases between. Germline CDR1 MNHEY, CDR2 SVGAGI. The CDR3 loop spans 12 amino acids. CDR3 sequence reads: CASSPQGETQYF. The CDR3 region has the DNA TGTGCCAGCAGTCCGCAGGGAGAGACCCAGTACTTC.

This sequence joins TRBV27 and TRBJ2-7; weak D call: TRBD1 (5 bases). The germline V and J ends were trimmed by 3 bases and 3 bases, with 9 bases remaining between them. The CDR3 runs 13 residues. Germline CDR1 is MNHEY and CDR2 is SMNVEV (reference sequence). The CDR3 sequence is CASSFARDYEQYF. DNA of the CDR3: TGTGCCAGCAGTTTTGCCAGGGACTACGAGCAGTACTTC.

CDR3 loop: CASSGPMNTEAFF. CDR3 DNA: TGTGCCAGCAGCGGGCCCATGAACACTGAAGCTTTCTTT. The genes are TRBV7-2 and TRBJ1-1; D is unresolved. The CDR3 runs to 13 residues. Germline assignment: CDR1 SGHTA and CDR2 FQGNSA. V was cut by 5 bases and J by 0 bases, with 7 bases left in between.

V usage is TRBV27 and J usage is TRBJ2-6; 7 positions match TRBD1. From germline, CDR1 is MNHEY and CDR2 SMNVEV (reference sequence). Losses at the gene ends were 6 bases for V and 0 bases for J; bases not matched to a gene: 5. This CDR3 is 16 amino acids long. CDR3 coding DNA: TGTGCCAGCAGACGGGACAGCTACTCTGGGGCCAACGTCCTGACTTTC. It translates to CASRRDSYSGANVLTF.

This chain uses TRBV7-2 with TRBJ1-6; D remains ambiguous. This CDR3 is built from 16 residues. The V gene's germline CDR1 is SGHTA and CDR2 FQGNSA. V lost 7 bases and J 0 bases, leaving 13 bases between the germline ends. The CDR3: CASNHPPSSYNSPLHF. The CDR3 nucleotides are TGTGCCAGCAACCACCCCCCGAGCTCCTATAATTCACCCCTCCACTTT.

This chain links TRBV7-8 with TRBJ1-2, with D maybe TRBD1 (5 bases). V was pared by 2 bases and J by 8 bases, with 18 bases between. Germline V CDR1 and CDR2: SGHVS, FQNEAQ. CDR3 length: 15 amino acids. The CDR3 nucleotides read TGTGCCAGCAGCTTATTGGCAGGGTCATCGAGCGGCTACACCTTC. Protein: CASSLLAGSSSGYTF.

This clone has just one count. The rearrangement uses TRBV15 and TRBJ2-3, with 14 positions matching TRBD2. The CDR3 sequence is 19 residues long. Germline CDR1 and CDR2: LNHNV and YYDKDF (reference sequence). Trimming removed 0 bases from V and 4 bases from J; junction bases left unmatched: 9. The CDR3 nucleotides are TGTGCCACCAGCAGAGATTCCAGACTAGCGGGAGGGCGGGCAGATACGCAGTATTTT. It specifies CATSRDSRLAGGRADTQYF.

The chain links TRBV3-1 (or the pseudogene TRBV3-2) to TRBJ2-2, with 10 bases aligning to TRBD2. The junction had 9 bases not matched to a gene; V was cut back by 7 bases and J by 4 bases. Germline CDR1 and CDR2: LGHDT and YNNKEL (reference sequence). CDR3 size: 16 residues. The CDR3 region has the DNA TGTGCCAGCAATCCCCTTAGCGGGAGGACCACCGGGGAGCTGTTTTTT. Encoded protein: CASNPLSGRTTGELFF.

The CDR3 DNA is TGTGCCAGCAGTTTCAGGGGTAACACTGAAGCTTTCTTT. It specifies CASSFRGNTEAFF. The rearrangement uses TRBV6-2 or TRBV6-3 and TRBJ1-1, with a possible D match to TRBD1 (6 bases). CDR1 is MNHEY and CDR2 is SVGEGT in the germline V gene. V lost 4 bases and J lost 2, with 8 bases in between. The CDR3 loop spans 13 amino acids.

Here the CDR3 DNA reads TGTGCCAGCGGGGCTCGGGGGTACTATGGCTACACCTTC. It is translated as CASGARGYYGYTF. J is TRBJ1-2 and V is TRBV27, with D perhaps matching TRBD1 (5 bases). Germline assignment: CDR1 MNHEY and CDR2 SMNVEV (reference sequence). Between the trimmed V and J ends, which lost 8 bases and 3 bases, there was a span of 13 bases. This CDR3 region has 13 residues.

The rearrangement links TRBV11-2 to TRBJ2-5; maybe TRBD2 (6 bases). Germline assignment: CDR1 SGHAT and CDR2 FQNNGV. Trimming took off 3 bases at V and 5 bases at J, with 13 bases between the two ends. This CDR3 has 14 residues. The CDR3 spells CASSFGGLTETQYF. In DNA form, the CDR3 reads TGTGCCAGCAGCTTTGGGGGGTTAACGGAGACCCAGTACTTC.

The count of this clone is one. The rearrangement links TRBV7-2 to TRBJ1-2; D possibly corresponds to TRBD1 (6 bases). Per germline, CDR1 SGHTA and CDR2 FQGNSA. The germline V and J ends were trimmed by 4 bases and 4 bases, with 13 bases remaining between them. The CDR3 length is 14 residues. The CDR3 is CASSSHQGSYGYTF. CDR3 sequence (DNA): TGTGCCAGCAGCTCGCATCAGGGGTCCTATGGCTACACCTTC.

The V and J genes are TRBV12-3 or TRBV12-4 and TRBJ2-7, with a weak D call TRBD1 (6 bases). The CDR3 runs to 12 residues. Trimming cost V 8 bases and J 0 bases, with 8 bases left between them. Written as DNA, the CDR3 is TGTGCCAGCGGGACACCCTCCTACGAGCAGTACTTC. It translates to CASGTPSYEQYF.

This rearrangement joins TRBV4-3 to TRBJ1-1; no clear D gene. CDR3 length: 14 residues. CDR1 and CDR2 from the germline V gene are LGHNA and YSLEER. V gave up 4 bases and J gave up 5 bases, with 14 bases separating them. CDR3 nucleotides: TGCGCCAGCAGCCTTTTCGATGAGAAGACTGAAGCTTTCTTT. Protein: CASSLFDEKTEAFF.